Presented here are 32 T cell receptor beta chains from one specimen sequenced in a study of shared clonotypes between healthy human individuals. Produced via immunoSEQ multiplex PCR; TCRdb's table is partial and in-frame only. The table includes approximately 710,000 clones, about 92% detected once. The specimen was memory CD8+ T cells from PBMCs. The subset: CD45RO+ cells pooled with CCR7-negative TemRA cells. These receptors were taken from a young man in good health. Some clones in this sample may be carry-over from other donors' samples.

The chain has TRBV6-5 and TRBJ2-1; D gene unclear. The CDR3 sequence is 15 residues long. Trimming took off 6 bases at V and 4 bases at J, with 16 bases between the two ends. Germline values: CDR1 MNHEY, CDR2 SVGAGI. The CDR3 region has the DNA TGTGCCAGCAGCTTAGACCGCAACCTTTACAATGAGCAGTTCTTC. It encodes CASSLDRNLYNEQFF.

CDR3 DNA: TGTGCCAGCTCGCGCGACAGCAAAAATGAGCAGTTCTTC. Translating it yields CASSRDSKNEQFF. The chain combines TRBV18 with TRBJ2-1; TRBD1 might be the D (5 bases). Trimming removed 6 bases from V and 7 bases from J, with 13 bases in between. CDR3 length equals 13 residues. CDR1 is KGHSH and CDR2 is LQKENI in the germline V gene.

This clone occurred many times. The J gene is TRBJ2-1, the V gene TRBV5-6, with D perhaps being TRBD1 or TRBD2 (5 bases each). This CDR3 region has 17 residues. Per the germline V gene, CDR1 is SGHDT and CDR2 is YYEEEE. V shed 5 bases and J shed 2 bases, with 20 bases lying between them. CDR3 nucleotides: TGTGCCAGCAGGATGAAAGCCGGGACGTTGACCTACAATGAGCAGTTCTTC. This gives the protein CASRMKAGTLTYNEQFF.

V gene TRBV7-3 combines with J gene TRBJ1-4; 9 bases are shared with TRBD1. The V gene end was trimmed by 5 bases and the J gene end by 5 bases; junction bases not matched to a gene: 6. Germline assignment: CDR1 SGHTA and CDR2 FQGTGA. The CDR3 sequence is 15 residues long. DNA for the CDR3: TGTGCCAGCAGCCGTACAGGGGGCAGGAATGAAAAACTGTTTTTT. Its protein is CASSRTGGRNEKLFF.

Here the CDR3 reads CASSPTRQEQYF. The CDR3 DNA is TGTGCCAGCAGTCCGACCCGACAGGAGCAGTACTTC. The genes are TRBV27 and TRBJ2-7, with D perhaps TRBD1 (5 bases). The ends were cut back, 5 bases at V and 7 bases at J, with 12 bases in the middle. The CDR3 has 12 amino acids. Germline CDR1 MNHEY, CDR2 SMNVEV (reference sequence).

The chain carries TRBV10-3 and TRBJ2-7, with a possible D match to TRBD2 (6 bases). The germline V gene encodes CDR1 ENHRY and CDR2 SYGVKD. This CDR3 contains 14 residues. The ends were cut back, 2 bases at V and 0 bases at J, with 8 bases in the middle. DNA of the CDR3: TGTGCCATCAGTGAGGTCGGGAGCTCCTACGAGCAGTACTTC. Encoded protein: CAISEVGSSYEQYF.

This clone was seen a single time. The V and J genes are TRBV7-9 and TRBJ1-2; the match to TRBD1 covers 8 bases. Per the germline V gene, CDR1 is SEHNR and CDR2 is FQNEAQ (reference sequence). The CDR3 covers 17 residues. J was trimmed by 2 bases and V by 3 bases; bases with no gene match: 11. This CDR3 reads CASSLPDREYWNYGYTF. The CDR3 nucleotides read TGTGCCAGCAGCTTGCCGGACAGGGAGTATTGGAACTATGGCTACACCTTC.

This chain connects TRBV4-1 to TRBJ2-1; the match to TRBD2 covers 10 bases. V lost 0 bases and J lost 8; bases outside the gene matches: 10. Germline V gene lookup returns CDR1 MGHRA and CDR2 YSYEKL. The CDR3 loop spans 17 amino acids. Here the CDR3 DNA reads TGCGCCAGCAGCCAAGATACCCTAGCGGGAGTTGTTTATGAGCAGTTCTTC. This encodes CASSQDTLAGVVYEQFF.

Only a few counts were recorded for this clone. The chain carries TRBV23-1 and TRBJ2-1, with TRBD1 matching over 10 bases. TRBV23-1 qualifies as an ORF whose function is uncertain. Trimming cost V 0 bases and J 5 bases; bases outside gene matches: 7. This CDR3 has 17 residues. The CDR3 sequence: CASSQSLRDRGHNEQFF. CDR3 nucleotides: TGCGCCAGCAGTCAATCGCTCCGGGACAGGGGCCACAATGAGCAGTTCTTC.

The CDR3: CASSLRLGGTTGELFF. CDR3 sequence (DNA): TGTGCCAGCAGTTTAAGGTTAGGGGGGACCACCGGGGAGCTGTTTTTT. The chain employs TRBV27 and TRBJ2-2; D assignment may be TRBD1 or TRBD2 (6 bases each). This CDR3 has 16 amino acids. CDR1 MNHEY and CDR2 SMNVEV come from the germline V gene (reference sequence). V lost 2 bases, J lost 4 bases, and 14 bases lay in between.

This rearrangement joins TRBV9 to TRBJ1-2; tentative D call: TRBD1 (5 bases). CDR1 is SGDLS, CDR2 YYNGEE, per germline. This CDR3 spans 14 amino acids. Deletions cut 0 bases from V and 5 bases from J, with 11 bases between. CDR3 nucleotide sequence: TGTGCCAGCAGCGTAGCAGACAGCCAATATGGCTACACCTTC. This encodes CASSVADSQYGYTF.

The J gene is TRBJ1-4, the V gene TRBV13, with D possibly TRBD1 on 6 matching bases. Trimming cost V 0 bases and J 8 bases, with 10 bases left between them. The CDR3 spans 14 residues. The germline CDR1 and CDR2 sequences are PRHDT and FYEKMQ (reference sequence). CDR3 in DNA: TGTGCCAGCAGCTTAGGGGGGGCGCGAGAAAAACTGTTTTTT. As protein: CASSLGGAREKLFF.

This clone was recorded a few times. The V gene is TRBV29-1, the J gene TRBJ1-1, with D uncertain. The V end was cut by 3 bases, the J end by 4 bases, with 6 bases between. CDR1 and CDR2 from the germline V gene are SQVTM and ANQGSEA. The CDR3 has 11 residues. The CDR3 DNA sequence: TGCAGCGTTGATTTTCCCACTGAAGCTTTCTTT. Its translation is CSVDFPTEAFF.

V gene TRBV6-6 combines with J gene TRBJ2-7; D might be TRBD1 (6 bases). Germline V gives CDR1 MNHNY, CDR2 SVGAGI (reference sequence). V shed 5 bases and J shed 6 bases, with 20 bases lying between them. This CDR3 is built from 15 residues. CDR3 nucleotide sequence: TGTGCCAGCAGTCTAGACGTTCAGGGGCGTAGCGAGCAGTACTTC. Its translation: CASSLDVQGRSEQYF.

The chain uses TRBV6-1 and TRBJ2-7; D is unresolved. The CDR3 consists of 15 residues. V lost 6 bases to trimming and J lost 0 bases, with 15 bases between them. Germline CDR1 and CDR2: MNHNS and SASEGT. The CDR3 region has the DNA TGTGCCAGCAGCGTCGGACCGGGCGTCTCCTACGAGCAGTACTTC. Encoded protein: CASSVGPGVSYEQYF.

In regard to this clone: The sample holds other DNA sequences that translate to the same CDR3. The rearrangement links TRBV29-1 to TRBJ2-1; D uncertain. Germline V lookup: CDR1 SQVTM, CDR2 ANQGSEA. This CDR3 is 14 amino acids long. The germline V and J ends were trimmed by 1 base and 0 bases, with 7 bases remaining between them. The CDR3 loop is CSVEGGSSYNEQFF. In nucleotides, the CDR3 is TGCAGCGTTGAAGGGGGTAGCTCCTACAATGAGCAGTTCTTC.

CDR3 bases: TGTGCCAGCAGCTTAGGGCAGGCCGGTGGCTACACCTTC. As protein: CASSLGQAGGYTF. The V gene is TRBV7-8, the J gene TRBJ1-2; D is undetermined. The CDR3 sequence is 13 residues long. Germline assignment: CDR1 SGHVS and CDR2 FQNEAQ. The germline V and J ends were trimmed by 1 base and 7 bases, with 10 bases remaining between them.

The chain employs TRBV6-5 and TRBJ1-2; D gene unclear. The V end lost 6 bases, the J end lost 7 bases, and 18 bases lay between the germline ends. There are 14 residues in the CDR3. Germline V gene sequence: CDR1 MNHEY, CDR2 SVGAGI. This chain's CDR3 is CASSSQFERPGYTF. The CDR3 DNA is TGTGCCAGCAGCTCCCAATTTGAGAGACCTGGCTACACCTTC.

Here the CDR3 DNA reads TGCGCCAGCAGCCAGGTCCTACTAGCGGGAGACGTTACGCAGTATTTT. Its protein is CASSQVLLAGDVTQYF. The V call is TRBV4-1, the J call TRBJ2-3; 11 bases are shared with TRBD2. The length of the CDR3 is 16 residues. Germline V gene sequence: CDR1 MGHRA, CDR2 YSYEKL. The V segment lost 3 bases and the J segment 8 bases; nucleotides outside the gene matches: 10.

The chain carries TRBV19 and TRBJ2-3; 10 positions match TRBD1. CDR1 LNHDA and CDR2 SQIVND come from the germline V gene (reference sequence). The trim removed 5 bases at V and 3 bases at J, leaving 8 bases unmatched. CDR3 size: 16 residues. CDR3 DNA: TGTGCCAGTAGTCCCTCTCGGACAGGGGGGACAGATACGCAGTATTTT. It specifies CASSPSRTGGTDTQYF.

The J gene is TRBJ2-1, the V gene TRBV19; weak D call: TRBD1 (6 bases). In germline, CDR1 is LNHDA, CDR2 SQIVND (reference sequence). The V gene lost 1 base and the J gene lost 0 bases, with 10 bases spanning the gap. This CDR3 has 16 residues. The CDR3 nucleotides are TGTGCCAGTAGTATAGCGAGGGGGAGCTCCTACAATGAGCAGTTCTTC. It translates to CASSIARGSSYNEQFF.

This sequence joins TRBV28 and TRBJ1-2; TRBD1 aligns across 9 bases. The junction had 5 bases not matched to a gene; V was cut back by 10 bases and J by 2 bases. CDR1 and CDR2 from the germline V gene are MDHEN and SYDVKM. The CDR3 totals 13 residues. This CDR3 reads CATDRGSNYGYTF. Here the CDR3 DNA reads TGTGCCACAGACAGGGGGTCCAACTATGGCTACACCTTC.

The rearrangement joins TRBV5-1 to TRBJ2-2; D unresolved. This CDR3 comprises 15 residues. In germline, CDR1 is SGHRS, CDR2 YFSETQ. V was cut by 0 bases and J by 4 bases, with 10 bases left in between. CDR3 bases: TGCGCCAGCAGCTTGGATGGTCTCACCACCGGGGAGCTGTTTTTT. This translates into CASSLDGLTTGELFF.

The J gene is TRBJ2-1, the V gene TRBV15; maybe TRBD2 (6 bases). This CDR3 comprises 15 residues. Germline loops: CDR1 LNHNV, CDR2 YYDKDF (reference sequence). V lost 5 bases to trimming and J lost 4 bases, with 15 bases between them. CDR3 sequence: CATSSRSGLYNEQFF. DNA of the CDR3: TGTGCCACCAGCTCCCGCAGCGGGTTGTACAATGAGCAGTTCTTC.

The gene calls are TRBV27 and TRBJ2-7, with TRBD2 identical over 7 bases. This CDR3 spans 15 amino acids. V was clipped by 0 bases and J by 4 bases; unmatched bases: 6. CDR1 is MNHEY and CDR2 is SMNVEV in the germline V gene (reference sequence). In nucleotides, the CDR3 is TGTGCCAGCAGTTTATCCGGGACTAACGTTTACGAGCAGTACTTC. Protein sequence: CASSLSGTNVYEQYF.

This clone has only a few counts. The chain recombines TRBV15 with TRBJ1-1; 8 bases are a match to TRBD1. V gave up 5 bases and J gave up 8 bases; unmatched junction bases: 10. Germline values: CDR1 LNHNV, CDR2 YYDKDF (reference sequence). This CDR3 spans 14 amino acids. CDR3 residues: CATSDRDRTIEAFF. The CDR3, as DNA: TGTGCCACCAGCGATCGGGACAGGACTATCGAAGCTTTCTTT.

This chain links TRBV4-1 with TRBJ1-2, with a weak D call TRBD1 (6 bases). Germline assignment: CDR1 MGHRA and CDR2 YSYEKL. Trimming removed 0 bases from V and 6 bases from J, with 11 bases in between. This CDR3 region has 14 residues. CDR3 nucleotides: TGCGCCAGCAGCCAAGAATGGACAGTCGATGGCTACACCTTC. It codes for CASSQEWTVDGYTF.

The chain couples TRBV19 to TRBJ1-5, with D possibly matching TRBD1 (5 bases). Per germline, CDR1 LNHDA and CDR2 SQIVND (reference sequence). Trimming took off 0 bases at V and 10 bases at J, with 19 bases between the two ends. CDR3 length: 16 residues. Here the CDR3 DNA reads TGTGCCAGTAGTATAGATCTGGGGGGGATCGGTCAACCCCAGCATTTT. Translated, it gives CASSIDLGGIGQPQHF.

The chain couples TRBV28 to TRBJ2-1, with D unclear. With 5 bases removed from V and 5 bases from J, the gap between germline ends came to 13 bases. This CDR3 is built from 14 residues. Germline V lookup: CDR1 MDHEN, CDR2 SYDVKM. CDR3 amino acids: CASSIMTVNNEQFF. The CDR3, as DNA: TGTGCCAGCAGTATCATGACTGTAAACAATGAGCAGTTCTTC. The complete variable domain, with remaining parts taken from reference TRBV28 and TRBJ2-1, reads DVKVTQSSRYLVKRTGEKVFLECVQDMDHENMFWYRQDPGLGLRLIYFSYDVKMKEKGDIPEGYSVSREKKERFSLILESASTNQTSMYLCASSIMTVNNEQFFGPGTRLTVL.

This clone was seen just once. In DNA form, the CDR3 reads TGTGCCAGCAGCCTCTGGGGACAGTTAAATGAAAAACTGTTTTTT. This gives the protein CASSLWGQLNEKLFF. J is TRBJ1-4 and V is TRBV5-5, with 7 bases fitting TRBD1. The CDR3 has 15 amino acids. The V gene end was trimmed by 4 bases and the J gene end by 5 bases; junction bases not matched to a gene: 8. The germline V gene encodes CDR1 SGHKS and CDR2 YYEKEE (reference sequence).

The chain has TRBV27 and TRBJ1-1; tentatively, D is TRBD1 (5 bases). Per germline, CDR1 MNHEY and CDR2 SMNVEV (reference sequence). The V gene lost 7 bases and the J gene lost 3 bases, with 15 bases spanning the gap. The CDR3 extends over 14 amino acids. The CDR3: CASNGLGAHTEAFF. The CDR3 DNA reads TGTGCCAGCAATGGCCTAGGGGCCCACACTGAAGCTTTCTTT.

The genes are TRBV10-3 and TRBJ2-1; D is possibly TRBD1 or TRBD2 (5 bases each). Germline values: CDR1 ENHRY, CDR2 SYGVKD. The CDR3 has 12 amino acids. V lost 10 bases and J lost 3, with 10 bases in between. CDR3 nucleotides: TGTGCCACCGGGACCCTCTACAATGAGCAGTTCTTC. Translation gives CATGTLYNEQFF.